This entry lists 30 T cell receptor beta chains sequenced from one sample in a study of blood T cells in healthy people across ages. The second PCR ran roughly 6 to 12 cycles with a sample-barcoded 5' primer and J-beta primers. TCRdb reprocessed the 5' RACE reads with MiXCR, giving one entry per CDR3 protein. Of about 650,000 distinct CDR3 sequences listed, about 34% are singletons. Sequencing was performed on blood. Receptor source: a woman older than 75 in good health.

This clonotype showed up just a few times. The J gene is TRBJ1-2, the V gene TRBV3-1; 8 positions agree with TRBD1. The CDR3 runs 16 residues. Trimming removed 1 base from V and 0 bases from J; junction bases left unmatched: 4. Germline CDR1 LGHDT, CDR2 YNNKEL (reference sequence). The CDR3 DNA follows: TGTGCCAGCAGCCAAGGACAGGGGTTGTCTAACTATGGCTACACCTTC. The encoded protein is CASSQGQGLSNYGYTF.

J is TRBJ1-1 and V is TRBV9; weak D call: TRBD1 (5 bases). Germline lookup yields CDR1 SGDLS and CDR2 YYNGEE. Trimming removed 0 bases from V and 1 base from J, with 13 bases in between. CDR3 length: 16 residues. As DNA, the CDR3 is TGTGCCAGCAGCGTAGGAGGGGACCGGGGGAACACTGAAGCTTTCTTT. Amino acid sequence: CASSVGGDRGNTEAFF.

The chain recombines TRBV11-2 with TRBJ1-2; 8 bases are shared with TRBD1. The CDR3 covers 14 residues. Germline CDR1 and CDR2: SGHAT and FQNNGV. J gave up 4 bases and V 8 bases, and 9 bases lay outside the gene matches. DNA of the CDR3: TGTGCCAGCTCCTTCGGCGGGACAGGCTATGGCTACACCTTC. Its translation is CASSFGGTGYGYTF.

This clonotype occurred a few times. The genes are TRBV6-2 or TRBV6-3 and TRBJ1-5; weak D call: TRBD1 (6 bases). Deletions cut 6 bases from V and 2 bases from J, with 14 bases between. CDR1 is MNHEY, CDR2 SVGEGT, per germline. There are 15 residues in the CDR3. This CDR3 reads CASSLPRTGNQPQHF. The CDR3 DNA is TGTGCCAGCAGCCTCCCCAGGACAGGCAATCAGCCCCAGCATTTT.

The chain combines TRBV7-8 with TRBJ2-7, with 7 bases aligning to TRBD1. Germline trimming cut 4 bases from V and 0 bases from J; bases unmatched to any gene: 9. The CDR3 spans 16 residues. Germline CDR1 is SGHVS and CDR2 is FQNEAQ. The CDR3 region has the DNA TGTGCCAGCAGCTGGGACCGGACAGGTAACTCCTACGAGCAGTACTTC. Amino acids: CASSWDRTGNSYEQYF. The full variable domain, in which reference TRBV7-8 and TRBJ2-7 provide the parts outside the CDR3, is GAGVSQSPRYKVAKRGQDVALRCDPISGHVSLFWYQQALGQGPEFLTYFQNEAQLDKSGLPSDRFFAERPEGSVSTLKIQRTQQEDSAVYLCASSWDRTGNSYEQYFGPGTRLTVT.

This clonotype was seen repeatedly, ten times or more. This chain joins TRBV27 and TRBJ1-1; the match to TRBD1 covers 7 bases. This CDR3 has 14 amino acids. CDR1 MNHEY and CDR2 SMNVEV come from the germline V gene (reference sequence). Trimming cost V 5 bases and J 5 bases; bases outside gene matches: 8. CDR3 DNA sequence: TGTGCCAGCAGTCCTACAGGGGTTCGAACTGAAGCTTTCTTT. Translated: CASSPTGVRTEAFF.

The rearrangement links TRBV18 to TRBJ1-1; 11 bases are a match to TRBD1. V shed 3 bases and J 4 bases; nucleotides not matched to a gene: 13. Germline assignment: CDR1 KGHSH and CDR2 LQKENI. CDR3 size: 18 residues. In DNA form, the CDR3 reads TGTGCCAGCTCACCTTTCGGGACAGGGGGTAGTAGTGGCACTGAAGCTTTCTTT. Encoded protein: CASSPFGTGGSSGTEAFF. Full variable domain (remainder filled in from reference TRBV18 and TRBJ1-1): NAGVMQNPRHLVRRRGQEARLRCSPMKGHSHVYWYRQLPEEGLKFMVYLQKENIIDESGMPKERFSAEFPKEGPSILRIQQVVRGDSAAYFCASSPFGTGGSSGTEAFFGQGTRLTVV.

This clonotype has at least ten counts. V gene TRBV20-1 combines with J gene TRBJ1-5; D is perhaps TRBD1 (5 bases). CDR3 size: 12 residues. Germline loops: CDR1 DFQATT, CDR2 SNEGSKA (reference sequence). The V end lost 3 bases, the J end lost 11 bases, and 14 bases lay between the germline ends. The chain's CDR3 is CSASDHRDSQHF. As DNA, the CDR3 is TGCAGTGCTAGTGATCACCGGGACTCCCAGCATTTT.

This clonotype has just a few counts. V and J are TRBV5-1 and TRBJ1-5, with unresolved D. This CDR3 has 14 residues. V gave up 2 bases and J gave up 8 bases, with 14 bases separating them. Per germline, CDR1 SGHRS and CDR2 YFSETQ. The CDR3 nucleotides read TGCGCCAGCAGCTTTAGTCCGGATTCTGAGCCCCAGCATTTT. Its translation is CASSFSPDSEPQHF.

This clonotype was observed once. A read error may account for a junction end that differs from germline. V gene TRBV20-1 combines with J gene TRBJ1-4; the match to TRBD1 covers 8 bases. The CDR3 runs 12 residues. The germline V gene encodes CDR1 DFQATT and CDR2 SNEGSKA (reference sequence). This CDR3 is CSLRGPDEKRFF. In DNA form, the CDR3 reads TGCAGTCTCAGGGGGCCGGATGAAAAACGGTTTTTT.

On this clonotype: A read error may produce the germline difference seen at one junction end. The chain has TRBV12-3 or TRBV12-4 and TRBJ2-3; 10 nucleotides agree with TRBD2. The CDR3 consists of 15 residues. The chain's CDR3 is CAGSFPSGGADTQYF. In nucleotides, the CDR3 is TGTGCCGGCAGTTTCCCTAGCGGGGGTGCAGATACGCAGTATTTT.

The chain combines TRBV5-4 with TRBJ2-1, with D possibly matching TRBD1 (5 bases). CDR1 and CDR2 from the germline V gene are SGHNT and YYREEE (reference sequence). Trimming cost V 0 bases and J 10 bases, with 17 bases left between them. This CDR3 comprises 15 residues. The CDR3 sequence: CASSLGTLSSYEQFF. DNA for the CDR3: TGTGCCAGCAGCTTGGGGACACTAAGCTCCTACGAGCAGTTCTTC.

Many counts were recorded for this clonotype. The chain combines TRBV7-9 with TRBJ2-7, with D possibly being TRBD1 (6 bases). The CDR3 totals 14 residues. V lost 5 bases and J 6 bases, leaving 17 bases between the germline ends. In germline, CDR1 is SEHNR, CDR2 FQNEAQ (reference sequence). This CDR3 reads CASSAYREAAEQYF. As DNA, the CDR3 is TGTGCCAGCAGCGCATACAGGGAAGCAGCCGAGCAGTACTTC.

Worth noting for this clonotype: Since a much larger clone is just one base distant, this may be a read error. The chain couples TRBV27 to TRBJ1-4; D gene uncertain. Germline values: CDR1 MNHEY, CDR2 SMNVEV (reference sequence). The CDR3 is 15 residues long. The CDR3 sequence is CASSLRRATNKKLFF. CDR3 bases: TGTGCCAGCAGTCTGAGGCGAGCAACTAATAAAAAACTGTTTTTT.

There are many counts of this clonotype. This chain connects TRBV20-1 to TRBJ2-3, with TRBD1 identical over 7 bases. V was clipped by 4 bases and J by 1 base; unmatched bases: 5. Germline V gives CDR1 DFQATT, CDR2 SNEGSKA (reference sequence). CDR3 length equals 14 residues. CDR3 bases: TGCAGTGCTAACGACGACAGGGGCACAGATACGCAGTATTTT. Translation: CSANDDRGTDTQYF.

This clonotype came up once. This may arise from a read error, as a much more abundant clone is one base away. V is TRBV3-1 and J is TRBJ2-1; D is undetermined. The CDR3 loop spans 12 amino acids. Germline V gene sequence: CDR1 LGHDT, CDR2 YNNKEL (reference sequence). The V and J ends lost 0 bases and 13 bases respectively, with 10 bases between them. The CDR3 coding sequence is TGTGCCAGCAGCCAAGATCCGCAGGCCCAGTTCTTC. This encodes CASSQDPQAQFF.

The chain couples TRBV30 to TRBJ1-1; D unclear. The CDR3 loop spans 14 amino acids. Germline V gene lookup returns CDR1 GTSNPN and CDR2 SVGIG (reference sequence). The V and J ends lost 4 bases and 1 base respectively, with 13 bases between them. The CDR3 DNA is TGTGCCTGGACTAAGGCAGCATCGAACACTGAAGCTTTCTTT. Translation: CAWTKAASNTEAFF.

In this sample, this clonotype turned up many times. The chain carries TRBV30 and TRBJ2-1; no clear D gene. The germline CDR1 and CDR2 sequences are GTSNPN and SVGIG (reference sequence). The CDR3 is made up of 14 amino acids. V lost 2 bases to trimming and J lost 0 bases, with 8 bases between them. The CDR3 spells CAWSSEFSYNEQFF. Written as DNA, the CDR3 is TGTGCCTGGAGTTCCGAGTTCTCCTACAATGAGCAGTTCTTC.

This clonotype has ten or more counts. Written as DNA, the CDR3 is TGTGCCACCAGCAGAGATTCGGGGCCTGGGAATGAGCAGTTCTTC. Residues: CATSRDSGPGNEQFF. This sequence joins TRBV15 and TRBJ2-1, with D tentatively TRBD1 or TRBD2 (5 bases each). Trimming took 0 bases from V and 7 from J, leaving 13 bases between them. The CDR3 is 15 residues long. Germline CDR1 and CDR2: LNHNV and YYDKDF (reference sequence). Together with reference TRBV15 and TRBJ2-1, the CDR3 gives the full variable domain: DAMVIQNPRYQVTQFGKPVTLSCSQTLNHNVMYWYQQKSSQAPKLLFHYYDKDFNNEADTPDNFQSRRPNTSFCFLDIRSPGLGDTAMYLCATSRDSGPGNEQFFGPGTRLTVL.

This clonotype was seen repeatedly, ten times or more. The chain has TRBV30 and TRBJ1-2, with D uncertain. The V end lost 4 bases, the J end lost 6 bases, and 9 bases lay between the germline ends. CDR3 size: 11 residues. Germline-derived CDR1 and CDR2 are GTSNPN and SVGIG (reference sequence). The CDR3: CAWNRWDGYTF. CDR3 bases: TGTGCCTGGAATCGGTGGGATGGCTACACCTTC.

The gene calls are TRBV6-1 and TRBJ2-3; 8 bases fit TRBD1. CDR1 MNHNS and CDR2 SASEGT come from the germline V gene. The ends lost 8 bases at V and 5 bases at J; junction bases unmatched: 6. The CDR3 covers 13 residues. The chain's CDR3 is CASGDRYGDTQYF. The DNA for the CDR3 is TGTGCCAGCGGGGACAGGTACGGAGATACGCAGTATTTT.

This clonotype has at least ten counts. The chain recombines TRBV27 with TRBJ2-1; no clear D. The germline CDR1 and CDR2 sequences are MNHEY and SMNVEV (reference sequence). Between the trimmed V and J ends, which lost 5 bases and 0 bases, there was a span of 11 bases. The CDR3 contains 15 residues. CDR3 nucleotides: TGTGCCAGCAGTACACCGATGAGCTCCTACAATGAGCAGTTCTTC. Amino acid sequence: CASSTPMSSYNEQFF.

This clonotype was observed a handful of times. The V gene is TRBV30, the J gene TRBJ1-1; tentatively, D is TRBD1 (6 bases). The CDR3 length is 16 residues. Germline values: CDR1 GTSNPN, CDR2 SVGIG (reference sequence). The ends were cut back, 0 bases at V and 0 bases at J, with 14 bases in the middle. The CDR3 nucleotides are TGTGCCTGGAGTGTACTGGGCAGGGGTATGAACACTGAAGCTTTCTTT. Translation gives CAWSVLGRGMNTEAFF.

At least ten counts were recorded for this clonotype. The gene calls are TRBV4-2 and TRBJ2-5; 11 positions match TRBD2. There are 17 residues in the CDR3. V was pared by 0 bases and J by 2 bases, with 5 bases of the junction left unmatched. From germline, CDR1 is LGHNA and CDR2 YNFKEQ. CDR3 sequence reads: CASSQERLAGGQETQYF. Here the CDR3 DNA reads TGTGCCAGCAGCCAAGAAAGGCTAGCGGGGGGACAAGAGACCCAGTACTTC.

This clonotype has a handful of counts. CDR3 DNA: TGTGCCAGCAGCGGGGAGGGGCGGCGCGGCTACACCTTC. It is translated as CASSGEGRRGYTF. The V and J genes are TRBV3-1 and TRBJ1-2; weak D call: TRBD1 (5 bases). Germline V lookup: CDR1 LGHDT, CDR2 YNNKEL (reference sequence). Trimming cost V 5 bases and J 8 bases, with 15 bases left between them. The length of the CDR3 is 13 residues.

J is TRBJ2-4 and V is TRBV20-1; the match to TRBD2 covers 7 bases. TRBJ2-7 explains the end of the DNA better; the J call may be wrong. The CDR3 is made up of 14 amino acids. Germline V lookup: CDR1 DFQATT, CDR2 SNEGSKA (reference sequence). CDR3 coding DNA: TGCAGTGCTAGAGGGGGAGGGACGGACTACGAGCAGTACTTC. Protein: CSARGGGTDYEQYF.

This clonotype was seen ten or more times. The V call is TRBV5-1, the J call TRBJ1-1; 7 bases align to TRBD1. The CDR3 is made up of 13 amino acids. Trimming took 5 bases from V and 4 from J; bases not matched to a gene: 5. CDR1 and CDR2 from the germline V gene are SGHRS and YFSETQ. Here the CDR3 reads CASSPDRATEAFF. In DNA, the CDR3 is TGCGCCAGCAGTCCCGACAGGGCCACTGAAGCTTTCTTT.

This clonotype came up once. This chain links TRBV5-6 with TRBJ1-2, with 7 bases that match TRBD1. The germline V gene has CDR1 SGHDT and CDR2 YYEEEE. Trimming took 3 bases from V and 3 from J; bases not matched to a gene: 8. This CDR3 is built from 15 residues. In DNA form, the CDR3 reads TGTGCCAGCAGCTGGGGACAGAGATCTGACTATGGCTACACCTTC. As protein: CASSWGQRSDYGYTF.

This clonotype appeared many times. The chain links TRBV7-2 to TRBJ1-4; D gene unclear. The CDR3 contains 14 residues. V was pared by 5 bases and J by 6 bases, with 13 bases between. From germline, CDR1 is SGHTA and CDR2 FQGNSA. The CDR3 is CASSMGKNDEKLFF. Written as DNA, the CDR3 is TGTGCCAGCAGCATGGGGAAGAATGATGAAAAACTGTTTTTT.

In its sample, this clonotype was seen many times. The CDR3 sequence is CASSLASLAGEGYGYTF. CDR3 nucleotides: TGTGCCAGCAGCTTAGCTAGTTTAGCAGGGGAGGGCTATGGCTACACCTTC. This sequence joins TRBV7-2 and TRBJ1-2, with D perhaps matching TRBD1 (6 bases). The germline CDR1 and CDR2 sequences are SGHTA and FQGNSA. The CDR3 length is 17 residues. The ends were cut back, 0 bases at V and 4 bases at J, with 18 bases in the middle.